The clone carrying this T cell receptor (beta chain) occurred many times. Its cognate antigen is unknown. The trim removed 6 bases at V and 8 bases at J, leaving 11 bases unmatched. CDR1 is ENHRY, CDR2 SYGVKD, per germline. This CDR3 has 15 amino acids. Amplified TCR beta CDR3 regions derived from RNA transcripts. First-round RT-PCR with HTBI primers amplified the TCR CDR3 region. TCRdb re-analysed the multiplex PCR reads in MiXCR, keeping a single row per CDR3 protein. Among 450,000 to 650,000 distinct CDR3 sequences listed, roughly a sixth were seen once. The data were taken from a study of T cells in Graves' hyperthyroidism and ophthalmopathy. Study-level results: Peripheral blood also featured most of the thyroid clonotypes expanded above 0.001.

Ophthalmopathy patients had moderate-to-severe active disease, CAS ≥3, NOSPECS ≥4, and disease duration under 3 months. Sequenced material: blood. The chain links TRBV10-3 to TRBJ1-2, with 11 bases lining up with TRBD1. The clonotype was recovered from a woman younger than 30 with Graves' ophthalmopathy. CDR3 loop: CAIRPPGQGVGGYTF. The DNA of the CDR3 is TGTGCCATCAGGCCTCCGGGACAGGGGGTAGGGGGCTACACCTTC.